Following are 6 T cell receptor beta chains from one sample sequenced in a study of T cell responses to AZD1222 COVID-19 vaccine. TCRdb's copy holds only in-frame clones and misses some; the assay was immunoSEQ multiplex PCR. This table has approximately 140,000 clones, around nine tenths appearing once. The sequenced sample was peripheral blood, obtained on day 0 of MenACWY control vaccination. Receptors were obtained from an adult in good health.

The CDR3 DNA sequence: TGTGCCAGCAGTGTCCACGGACTAGCGGGGATAGCCAAAAACATTCAGTACTTC. The encoded protein is CASSVHGLAGIAKNIQYF. The J gene is TRBJ2-4, the V gene TRBV6-4; TRBD2 agrees at 12 bases. Germline loops: CDR1 MRHNA, CDR2 SNTAGT. The CDR3 covers 18 residues. Trimming cost V 4 bases and J 0 bases; bases outside gene matches: 7.

This sequence joins TRBV5-5 and TRBJ1-1; weak D call: TRBD1 (5 bases). V was pared by 0 bases and J by 4 bases, with 10 bases between. Germline V CDR1 and CDR2: SGHKS, YYEKEE (reference sequence). The CDR3 covers 14 residues. This CDR3 is CASSLAPGGTEAFF. Written as DNA, the CDR3 is TGTGCCAGCAGCTTGGCCCCCGGGGGCACTGAAGCTTTCTTT.

V gene TRBV10-2 combines with J gene TRBJ2-1; D is unresolved. This CDR3 is built from 13 residues. Per germline, CDR1 WSHSY and CDR2 SAAADI. V shed 5 bases and J shed 4 bases, with 9 bases lying between them. The CDR3 DNA is TGCGCCAGCAGTCCCCAGGTGTACAATGAGCAGTTCTTC. It is translated as CASSPQVYNEQFF.

The chain joins TRBV10-3 to TRBJ2-7, with D uncertain. The CDR3 has 13 amino acids. Trimming removed 7 bases from V and 0 bases from J, with 10 bases in between. The germline V gene has CDR1 ENHRY and CDR2 SYGVKD. Here the CDR3 DNA reads TGTGCCATCAAGGAGTCCAGCTCCTACGAGCAGTACTTC. This gives the protein CAIKESSSYEQYF.

This clone has just one count. This chain joins TRBV4-2 and TRBJ1-4; perhaps TRBD1 as D (5 bases). The CDR3 runs 17 residues. Germline loops: CDR1 LGHNA, CDR2 YNFKEQ. Trimming took 0 bases from V and 7 from J, leaving 18 bases between them. The CDR3 spells CASSQDGPGGGGEKLFF. In nucleotides, the CDR3 is TGTGCCAGCAGCCAAGATGGTCCGGGGGGAGGCGGTGAAAAACTGTTTTTT.

Of note for this clone: Distinct nucleotide sequences in the sample also encode this CDR3. The chain recombines TRBV6-6 with TRBJ1-5; D remains ambiguous. Germline V gene lookup returns CDR1 MNHNY and CDR2 SVGAGI (reference sequence). V lost 6 bases and J 2 bases, leaving 8 bases between the germline ends. The CDR3 covers 13 residues. The CDR3 nucleotides are TGTGCCAGCAGGCCCCAGGGCAATCAGCCCCAGCATTTT. Its translation: CASRPQGNQPQHF.